A selection of T cell receptor beta chains follows, all from one sample in a study of technical replicates of blood from a handful of donors. Assay used: immunoSEQ multiplex PCR; TCRdb lists only in-frame clones, some missing. The table includes some 56,000 clones, 93% detected once. Input material: PBMCs. These receptors were taken from a human donor in good health. Some clones in this sample may be carry-over from other donors' samples. CDR3s include the opening cysteine and the closing phenylalanine or tryptophan. D genes are given only for firm matches.

.,TRBV6-5,CASKGVRGVSYEQYF
TRBD2,TRBV7-6,CASSQNTGGGYSYEQYF
TRBD1,TRBV7-9,CASSLERDRGNAVYTF
.,TRBV27,CASSLGPGREKLFF
TRBD1,TRBV29-1,CSVEDLPQGADQPQHF
TRBD2,TRBV5-3,CARSSPPSAGPHNEQFF
TRBD2,TRBV5-1,CASSSPGRGGELFF
TRBD2,TRBV6-5,CASSYGAGESSDTQYF
.,TRBV29-1,CSTGREEGGQAFF
.,TRBV11-1,CASSNRGLGEQYF
.,TRBV4-3,CASRQSAVGEGYGYTF
TRBD1,TRBV5-6,CASSPHTGTGSYEQYF
.,TRBV2,CATLSGPSSYEQYF
TRBD1,TRBV30,CAWGDRSSPLHF
TRBD2,TRBV2,CASSVQQLAGMLYF
.,TRBV30,CAWSVLWETQYF
TRBD1,TRBV9,CASSAGTGGATGELFF
TRBD1,TRBV15,CATSRGRGSNNSPLHF
TRBD2,TRBV4-3,CASSQDPGLAASTDTQYF
TRBD2,TRBV11-2,CASSLGLAVSTDTQYF
.,TRBV7-9,CASSPRGIGYTF
.,TRBV30,CAWSVGQNTEAFF
.,TRBV2,CASSEGRGQQPQHF
TRBD1,TRBV7-9,CASSLSGPGTAYEQYF
.,TRBV7-3,CASSLTGAGAATGNEQFF
.,TRBV4-1,CASSQDWGQGRGLQETQYF
TRBD1,TRBV4-1,CASSQDYGTDYEQYF
.,TRBV5-4,CASSVGGFSGGYTF
TRBD1,TRBV5-1,CASSYPTGAGTDTQYF
TRBD2,TRBV7-2,CASSLTSGSRSHEQYF
.,TRBV7-2,CASSWTVPAEAFF
TRBD2,TRBV2,CASSEDLTSGYEQYF
.,TRBV7-9,CASSPPRKGPLTDTQYF
.,TRBV19,CASNSGRGKGGGYTF
TRBD2,TRBV6-1,CASSGGGLGEQFF
TRBD2,TRBV7-8,CASTRSGTAGGVLTF
.,TRBV4-3,CASSPGVRNWGTEAFF
TRBD1,TRBV4-2,CASSTGQGRSETQYF
TRBD2,TRBV18,CASSRRLAGGPDETQYF